The 19 T cell receptor beta chains given below trace back to one sample, sequenced in a study of blood T cell repertoires in COVID-19. TCRdb keeps only in-frame clones here, not all; method: immunoSEQ multiplex PCR. The data show around 130,000 clones, with over 70% seen just once and around 18% held by the top ten. Sequenced sample: peripheral blood. The receptors stem from an elderly man with acute or convalescent COVID-19.

The J gene is TRBJ2-3, the V gene TRBV7-8; 12 nucleotides agree with TRBD2. Germline V gives CDR1 SGHVS, CDR2 FQNEAQ. The V and J ends lost 5 bases and 5 bases, in that order; junction bases with no gene match: 8. CDR3 length: 16 amino acids. This CDR3 is CASSIRLAGAGDTQYF. The CDR3 DNA reads as TGTGCCAGCAGCATAAGACTAGCGGGGGCGGGAGATACGCAGTATTTT.

The rearrangement links TRBV7-9 to TRBJ2-2; D might be TRBD1 (5 bases). This CDR3 comprises 15 residues. Trimming shortened V by 0 bases and J by 5 bases, and 10 bases separated the two germline ends. Germline V gene sequence: CDR1 SEHNR, CDR2 FQNEAQ (reference sequence). CDR3 sequence: CASSLAGARTGELFF. CDR3 DNA: TGTGCCAGCAGCTTAGCAGGGGCCAGAACCGGGGAGCTGTTTTTT.

This chain connects TRBV27 to TRBJ2-2; 9 positions agree with TRBD1. Germline CDR1 MNHEY, CDR2 SMNVEV (reference sequence). CDR3 length: 16 amino acids. Germline trimming cut 3 bases from V and 3 bases from J; bases unmatched to any gene: 5. Written as DNA, the CDR3 is TGTGCCAGCAGTTTTTCGGGACAGGGTTACACCGGGGAGCTGTTTTTT. This codes for CASSFSGQGYTGELFF.

The rearrangement links TRBV15 to TRBJ2-7, with 10 bases identical to TRBD2. The ends lost 0 bases at V and 6 bases at J; junction bases unmatched: 8. The CDR3 totals 16 residues. The germline V gene encodes CDR1 LNHNV and CDR2 YYDKDF (reference sequence). CDR3 DNA: TGTGCCACCAGCAGAGATACTGGGCTAGCGGGGGCCGAGCAGTACTTC. The encoded protein is CATSRDTGLAGAEQYF.

This sequence joins TRBV2 and TRBJ1-4; D ambiguous. This CDR3 spans 11 amino acids. Germline V lookup: CDR1 SNHLY, CDR2 FYNNEI. V lost 3 bases to trimming and J lost 11 bases, with 7 bases between them. The CDR3 region has the DNA TGTGCCAGCAGTGACGGAGGGAAACTGTTTTTT. It specifies CASSDGGKLFF.

The CDR3 spells CASSGAGGNYNEQFF. The CDR3 DNA follows: TGTGCCAGCAGTGGGGCAGGGGGTAACTACAATGAGCAGTTCTTC. V is TRBV2 and J is TRBJ2-1; 7 nucleotides line up with TRBD1. The CDR3 consists of 15 residues. V trimming: 4 bases; J trimming: 3 bases; junction bases outside the gene matches: 6. Germline lookup yields CDR1 SNHLY and CDR2 FYNNEI.

The chain links TRBV7-2 to TRBJ1-5; D may be TRBD1 (6 bases). The V gene's germline CDR1 is SGHTA and CDR2 FQGNSA. Trimming cost V 5 bases and J 5 bases, with 13 bases left between them. The CDR3 sequence is 14 residues long. The DNA for the CDR3 is TGTGCCAGCAGCCCTGACAGGAGTTATCAGCCCCAGCATTTT. Protein product: CASSPDRSYQPQHF.

This clone was found once. The chain uses TRBV7-9 and TRBJ1-3; D gene unclear. This CDR3 spans 15 amino acids. Germline loops: CDR1 SEHNR, CDR2 FQNEAQ (reference sequence). The V end was cut by 3 bases, the J end by 9 bases, with 18 bases between. CDR3 bases: TGTGCCAGCAGCTTGGCAGGACCGGGATTCGGCACCATATATTTT. Translated: CASSLAGPGFGTIYF.

The rearrangement joins TRBV11-3 to TRBJ2-5; 9 nucleotides line up with TRBD1. Trimming removed 5 bases from V and 4 bases from J; junction bases left unmatched: 8. Germline assignment: CDR1 SGHNT and CDR2 YENEEA. This CDR3 comprises 15 residues. CDR3 loop: CASSQGQGLGETQYF. The DNA of the CDR3 is TGTGCCAGCAGCCAAGGACAGGGGTTGGGAGAGACCCAGTACTTC.

In DNA, the CDR3 is TGTGCCAGCAGCCGCGCGATAGAACAGCCCCAGCATTTT. This encodes CASSRAIEQPQHF. The rearrangement joins TRBV7-2 to TRBJ1-5, with D unclear. Trimming pared 5 bases from V and 7 bases from J, leaving 12 bases between. The CDR3 loop spans 13 amino acids. CDR1 is SGHTA and CDR2 is FQGNSA in the germline V gene.

The chain couples TRBV3-1 (or the pseudogene TRBV3-2) to TRBJ2-7; 12 positions agree with TRBD2. Germline CDR1 and CDR2: LGHDT and YNNKEL (reference sequence). The CDR3 runs 15 residues. J was trimmed by 7 bases and V by 0 bases; bases with no gene match: 4. CDR3 protein: CASSQDLAGGREQYF. CDR3 nucleotide sequence: TGTGCCAGCAGCCAAGACCTAGCGGGGGGGCGAGAGCAGTACTTC.

This chain connects TRBV9 to TRBJ2-2; 10 nucleotides agree with TRBD1. Trimming at V came to 5 bases and at J to 7 bases, leaving 5 bases not matched to a gene. The CDR3 is 14 residues long. Per germline, CDR1 SGDLS and CDR2 YYNGEE. The CDR3 sequence: CASSLGQGVGELFF. The CDR3 DNA reads TGTGCCAGCAGTTTAGGACAGGGGGTCGGGGAGCTGTTTTTT.

The genes are TRBV9 and TRBJ1-5; 7 nucleotides align to TRBD1. The CDR3 length is 15 residues. Germline-derived CDR1 and CDR2 are SGDLS and YYNGEE. Trimming removed 1 base from V and 6 bases from J; junction bases left unmatched: 7. This CDR3 reads CASSVSDRAGQPQHF. The CDR3, as DNA: TGTGCCAGCAGCGTAAGCGACAGGGCGGGTCAGCCCCAGCATTTT.

The chain recombines TRBV3-1 (or the pseudogene TRBV3-2) with TRBJ2-6, with a possible D match to TRBD1 (5 bases). CDR1 and CDR2 from the germline V gene are LGHDT and YNNKEL (reference sequence). The ends were cut back, 4 bases at V and 1 base at J, with 8 bases in the middle. This CDR3 is built from 15 residues. CDR3 in amino acids: CASSPRTSGANVLTF. CDR3 DNA sequence: TGTGCCAGCAGCCCCCGGACATCTGGGGCCAACGTCCTGACTTTC.

This chain uses TRBV11-2 with TRBJ2-1, with 9 bases matching TRBD2. Trimming cost V 5 bases and J 3 bases; bases outside gene matches: 11. This CDR3 contains 17 residues. Germline V gene lookup returns CDR1 SGHAT and CDR2 FQNNGV. CDR3 sequence (DNA): TGTGCCAGCAGCCCCAGGAGCGGGGGGAGCAACTACAATGAGCAGTTCTTC. This sequence encodes CASSPRSGGSNYNEQFF.

In this sample, this clone turned up once. The chain has TRBV15 and TRBJ2-4; TRBD1 matches at 9 bases. Germline loops: CDR1 LNHNV, CDR2 YYDKDF (reference sequence). V lost 3 bases and J lost 5; bases outside the gene matches: 2. The CDR3 is 14 amino acids. The CDR3 DNA sequence: TGTGCCACCAGCAGGGGACAGGGCGAAAACATTCAGTACTTC. Amino acids: CATSRGQGENIQYF.

The rearrangement joins TRBV5-4 to TRBJ2-6; tentatively, D is TRBD2 (6 bases). Germline lookup yields CDR1 SGHNT and CDR2 YYREEE (reference sequence). CDR3 length equals 18 residues. Trimming removed 4 bases from V and 0 bases from J, with 17 bases in between. The CDR3 coding sequence is TGTGCCAGCAGCCCCTTGGGAGGAATACTCTCTGGGGCCAACGTCCTGACTTTC. As protein: CASSPLGGILSGANVLTF.

This chain joins TRBV18 and TRBJ1-6; 7 bases map to TRBD1. The CDR3 loop spans 15 amino acids. Germline V gene sequence: CDR1 KGHSH, CDR2 LQKENI. Trimming cost V 3 bases and J 6 bases; bases outside gene matches: 5. The CDR3 nucleotides are TGTGCCAGCTCACCCCGGGGACAGACTAATTCACCCCTCCACTTT. This sequence encodes CASSPRGQTNSPLHF.

The CDR3 loop reads CASSPGDTEAFF. The CDR3 DNA sequence: TGTGCCAGCAGCCCGGGGGACACTGAAGCTTTCTTT. V gene TRBV5-4 combines with J gene TRBJ1-1; a possible D gene is TRBD1 (5 bases). V was clipped by 4 bases and J by 3 bases, with 7 bases between them. Germline V lookup: CDR1 SGHNT, CDR2 YYREEE (reference sequence). There are 12 residues in the CDR3.